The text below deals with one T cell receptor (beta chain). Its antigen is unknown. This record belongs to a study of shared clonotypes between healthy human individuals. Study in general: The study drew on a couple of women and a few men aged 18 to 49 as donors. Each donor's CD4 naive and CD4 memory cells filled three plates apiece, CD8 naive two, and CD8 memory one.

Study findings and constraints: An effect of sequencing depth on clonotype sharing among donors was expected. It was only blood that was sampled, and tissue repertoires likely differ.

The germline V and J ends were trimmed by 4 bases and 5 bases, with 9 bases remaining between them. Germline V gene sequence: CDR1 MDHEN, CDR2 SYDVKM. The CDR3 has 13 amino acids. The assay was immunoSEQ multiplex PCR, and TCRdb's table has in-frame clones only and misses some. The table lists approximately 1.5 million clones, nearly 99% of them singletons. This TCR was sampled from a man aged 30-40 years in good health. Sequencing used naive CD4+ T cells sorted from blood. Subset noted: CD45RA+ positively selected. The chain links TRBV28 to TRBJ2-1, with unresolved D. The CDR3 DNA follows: TGTGCCAGCAGTTATAGTAGGGACAATGAGCAGTTCTTC. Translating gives CASSYSRDNEQFF.